The 5 T cell receptor beta chains below come from one sample, sequenced in a study of a mutant IDH1 vaccine in newly diagnosed glioma. Sequenced by immunoSEQ multiplex PCR; TCRdb stores in-frame clones only, minus some. The sample has 35,000 to 50,000 clones; approximately 92% are singletons. What these receptors recognize is not known. Time point given: week 35, safety follow-up. A single vaccine dose contained 300 ug of mutant IDH1 20-mer peptide, and topical imiquimod was used with it. The sample here was PBMCs, taken from a glioma patient whose treatment included an IDH1 peptide vaccine. All receptors come from a man aged 45 to 65 with glioma.

The V and J genes are TRBV28 and TRBJ1-2; D might be TRBD1 (5 bases). The CDR3 extends over 13 amino acids. Germline V gene sequence: CDR1 MDHEN, CDR2 SYDVKM. V dropped 6 bases and J dropped 3 bases, with 11 bases sitting between them. The CDR3 nucleotides are TGTGCCAGCAGCAAGGGACCGGACTATGGCTACACCTTC. It yields the protein CASSKGPDYGYTF.

This clone was seen only a few times. The J gene is TRBJ2-5, the V gene TRBV2; a weak D match, TRBD2 (7 bases). The CDR3 contains 14 residues. Germline V gives CDR1 SNHLY, CDR2 FYNNEI. V gave up 8 bases and J gave up 4 bases, with 17 bases separating them. The CDR3 region is CASGWGGGGETQYF. In nucleotides, the CDR3 is TGTGCCAGCGGATGGGGGGGCGGGGGAGAGACCCAGTACTTC.

V gene TRBV5-4 combines with J gene TRBJ2-5; the D gene could be TRBD1 or TRBD2 (6 bases each). CDR1 SGHNT and CDR2 YYREEE come from the germline V gene (reference sequence). The CDR3 contains 16 residues. V lost 4 bases, J lost 1 base, and 17 bases lay in between. The CDR3 spells CASSRKGGPVQETQYF. In DNA, the CDR3 is TGTGCCAGCAGCCGAAAAGGGGGGCCGGTCCAAGAGACCCAGTACTTC.

The CDR3 sequence is CASSPPDREYGYTF. In DNA, the CDR3 is TGTGCCAGCAGCCCCCCTGACAGGGAATATGGCTACACCTTC. The chain uses TRBV9 and TRBJ1-2, with 7 bases lining up with TRBD1. Germline CDR1 reads SGDLS; CDR2 reads YYNGEE. The length of the CDR3 is 14 residues. Trimming took 4 bases from V and 5 from J; bases not matched to a gene: 8.

The CDR3 bases are TGTGCCAGCAGTGAACAGGGTTTTGGTGGCTACACCTTC. Protein product: CASSEQGFGGYTF. The chain is built from TRBV25-1 and TRBJ1-2, with D possibly matching TRBD1 (5 bases). V dropped 2 bases and J dropped 7 bases, with 11 bases sitting between them. The CDR3 extends over 13 amino acids. CDR1 and CDR2 (germline): MGHDK, SYGVNS.